This TCR beta chain comes out of a study of blood T cell repertoires in COVID-19. V trimming: 4 bases; J trimming: 1 base; junction bases outside the gene matches: 9. CDR1 and CDR2 (germline): SGDLS, YYNGEE. The CDR3 is 16 amino acids. How the authors handled the data: Estimation of nucleated cell counts was performed using reference gene primer amplification. Only in-frame clones appear in the TCRdb table, and some are missing; sequencing was by immunoSEQ multiplex PCR. V and J calls and clone size follow that table, whereas D and trimming were derived from the DNA. The sample comprises over 150,000 clones, about 86% of which are singletons, and 7% to 10% rests with the top ten.

The chain combines TRBV9 with TRBJ2-3; 7 bases are shared with TRBD2. The sequencing input was peripheral blood. This sequence was found in a man aged 50-59 years with active or convalescent COVID-19. This CDR3 is CASSPRVAGRTDTQYF. CDR3 in DNA: TGTGCCAGCAGCCCCCGGGTAGCGGGCCGCACAGATACGCAGTATTTT.